A selection of T cell receptor beta chains follows, all from one sample in a study of T cells after yellow fever vaccination. TCRdb reprocessed the 5' RACE reads with MiXCR, giving one entry per CDR3 protein. The sample carries some 600,000 distinct CDR3 sequences, 10% to 15% recorded once. The input for sequencing was PBMCs, taken on the day of the yellow fever booster vaccination. Receptor source: a man aged 25-45 years who received the YFV17D yellow fever vaccine. Each CDR3 is given with its conserved first and last residue. The order of the fields is J gene, clone size, V gene, D gene, CDR3 protein, CDR3 DNA. The D gene is left open where the match is weak. The size of a clone is reported for some rows only, either as once, few or many, or as a class for expanded clones.

>TRBJ2-5|few|TRBV7-2|-
CASSKTFPKWETQYF
TGTGCCAGCAGCAAGACCTTCCCAAAGTGGGAGACCCAGTACTTC
>TRBJ2-1|many|TRBV5-1|TRBD2
CASSFFLAGDSFYNEQFF
TGCGCCAGCAGCTTCTTTCTAGCGGGCGATTCGTTTTACAATGAGCAGTTCTTC
>TRBJ2-1|-|TRBV4-1|-
CASSQGLGVEHNEQFF
TGCGCCAGCAGCCAAGGTTTGGGGGTCGAGCACAATGAGCAGTTCTTC
>TRBJ2-7|once|TRBV20-1|TRBD2
CSATRGSGSPEQYF
TGCAGTGCTACCCGGGGTAGCGGGAGCCCCGAGCAGTACTTC
>TRBJ1-1|few|TRBV10-3|-
CAIRGPTEGSEAFF
TGTGCCATCAGGGGGCCGACAGAGGGAAGTGAAGCTTTCTTT
>TRBJ2-1|few|TRBV6-1|TRBD2
CASSRTSNRRLAGTNEQFF
TGTGCCAGCAGTCGGACGTCGAATAGGCGTCTAGCGGGCACCAATGAGCAGTTCTTC
>TRBJ2-7|-|TRBV7-8|TRBD1
CASSPPLRTGGNEQYF
TGTGCCAGCAGCCCCCCCCTACGGACAGGGGGCAACGAGCAGTACTTC
>TRBJ1-2|few|TRBV7-3|-
CASSTSGEGGYTF
TGTGCCAGCAGCACCTCAGGGGAAGGAGGCTACACCTTC
>TRBJ2-7|few|TRBV12-3/TRBV12-4|TRBD2
CASSPRGMSSYEQYF
TGTGCCAGCAGCCCGCGGGGGATGAGCTCCTACGAGCAGTACTTC
>TRBJ2-2|-|TRBV29-1|-
CSVVDTGELFF
TGCAGCGTTGTGGACACCGGGGAGCTGTTTTTT
>TRBJ2-1|-|TRBV7-2|TRBD2
CASSGEAGGNEQFF
TGTGCCAGCAGCGGGGAAGCGGGAGGCAATGAGCAGTTCTTC
>TRBJ1-1|many|TRBV3-1|-
CASSQADRQAFF
TGTGCCAGCAGCCAAGCAGACAGACAAGCTTTCTTT
>TRBJ1-5|-|TRBV6-2/TRBV6-3|-
CASSYSRQGRYQPQHF
TGTGCCAGCAGTTACTCGCGTCAGGGTCGCTATCAGCCCCAGCATTTT
>TRBJ2-1|few|TRBV5-5|-
CASSLSEKRVGEQFF
TGTGCCAGCAGCTTGTCCGAGAAGCGGGTTGGTGAGCAGTTCTTC
>TRBJ2-5|few|TRBV5-1|-
CASTQSGSAETQYF
TGCGCCAGCACCCAGAGTGGCTCCGCCGAGACCCAGTACTTC
>TRBJ1-6|-|TRBV4-3|-
CASSQASRGPETDNSPLHF
TGCGCCAGCAGCCAAGCATCAAGGGGCCCCGAGACCGATAATTCACCCCTCCACTTT
>TRBJ1-1|-|TRBV2|TRBD1
CASSKGQAPYEAFF
TGTGCCAGCAGTAAGGGACAGGCGCCCTATGAAGCTTTCTTT
>TRBJ1-6|few|TRBV11-2|-
CASSHERGSLLHF
TGTGCCAGCAGCCACGAGCGGGGAAGTCTCCTCCACTTT
>TRBJ1-5|few|TRBV5-1|-
CASSPGTGRTNQPQHF
TGCGCCAGCAGCCCTGGGACGGGACGGACAAATCAGCCCCAGCATTTT
>TRBJ2-1|-|TRBV12-1|-
CASITGLAGEGAPHYNEQFF
TGTGCCAGCATCACCGGACTAGCGGGAGAGGGGGCCCCCCATTACAATGAGCAGTTCTTC
>TRBJ2-4|-|TRBV20-1|-
CSARDQPAKNIQYF
TGCAGTGCTAGAGATCAGCCGGCTAAAAACATTCAGTACTTC
>TRBJ2-2|-|TRBV20-1|TRBD2
CSARELAGKSGELFF
TGCAGTGCTAGAGAATTAGCGGGAAAATCCGGGGAGCTGTTTTTT
>TRBJ2-2|-|TRBV7-2|TRBD1
CASNRQGAYTGELFF
TGTGCCAGCAACCGACAGGGGGCGTACACCGGGGAGCTGTTTTTT
>TRBJ1-1|few|TRBV7-9|-
CASSLEGSQNTEAFF
TGTGCCAGCAGCTTAGAGGGCAGCCAGAACACTGAAGCTTTCTTT
>TRBJ1-4|-|TRBV12-3/TRBV12-4|-
CASSSQGKNEKLFF
TGTGCCAGCAGTTCACAGGGAAAAAATGAAAAACTGTTTTTT
>TRBJ2-7|few|TRBV7-2|-
CASSPTPRSSYEQYF
TGTGCCAGCAGCCCCACCCCCCGGAGCTCCTACGAGCAGTACTTC
>TRBJ1-1|-|TRBV12-3/TRBV12-4|-
CASRLQGGTEAFF
TGTGCCAGCAGGTTACAGGGAGGGACTGAAGCTTTCTTT
>TRBJ2-1|once|TRBV4-2|TRBD1
CASSQDRGGGEQFF
TGTGCCAGCAGCCAAGATCGAGGGGGCGGTGAGCAGTTCTTC
>TRBJ2-5|few|TRBV5-1|-
CASSLEGREPGETQYF
TGCGCCAGCAGCTTGGAGGGCAGGGAGCCGGGGGAGACCCAGTACTTC
>TRBJ2-1|few|TRBV4-3|TRBD1
CASSQETGDYNEQFF
TGCGCCAGCAGCCAAGAGACAGGGGACTACAATGAGCAGTTCTTC
>TRBJ2-7|many|TRBV6-5|TRBD2
CASSTELAGVGEQYF
TGCGCCAGCAGCACCGAACTAGCGGGAGTGGGTGAGCAGTACTTC
>TRBJ2-5|many|TRBV11-2|-
CASSLSVPRTQETQYF
TGTGCCAGCAGCTTATCGGTCCCCAGGACCCAAGAGACCCAGTACTTC
>TRBJ2-7|-|TRBV18|-
CASSQGTSAYEQYF
TGTGCCAGCTCTCAGGGGACGAGCGCCTACGAGCAGTACTTC
>TRBJ2-3|many|TRBV7-9|-
CASEQGDTQYF
TGTGCCAGCGAGCAAGGAGATACGCAGTATTTT
>TRBJ2-3|-|TRBV6-1|TRBD1
CASRARDRGTDTQYF
TGTGCCAGCAGAGCACGGGACAGGGGAACAGATACGCAGTATTTT
>TRBJ2-2|-|TRBV14|TRBD1
CASSLLTGGAGTGELFF
TGTGCCAGCAGCCTGTTAACAGGGGGCGCGGGCACCGGGGAGCTGTTTTTT
>TRBJ2-3|few|TRBV9|TRBD1
CASSAGTGTGITDTQYF
TGTGCCAGCAGCGCGGGAACCGGGACAGGGATCACAGATACGCAGTATTTT
>TRBJ2-7|-|TRBV5-1|TRBD2
CASSLDTSGVYEQYF
TGCGCCAGCAGCTTGGATACTAGCGGGGTCTACGAGCAGTACTTC
>TRBJ2-1|-|TRBV6-2/TRBV6-3|TRBD2
CASSPPRLAREGNEQFF
TGTGCCAGCAGTCCCCCCCGATTGGCGCGGGAGGGCAATGAGCAGTTCTTC
>TRBJ1-2|few|TRBV3-1|-
CASSERDGGGYTF
TGTGCCAGCAGCGAACGGGACGGAGGGGGCTACACCTTC
>TRBJ2-1|few|TRBV4-2|-
CASSQALVGYNEQFF
TGTGCCAGCAGCCAAGCGCTAGTTGGGTACAATGAGCAGTTCTTC
>TRBJ2-7|few|TRBV7-2|-
CASSQRSGESNYEQYF
TGTGCCAGCAGCCAGCGGAGCGGAGAGAGTAACTACGAGCAGTACTTC
>TRBJ2-5|-|TRBV29-1|TRBD1
CSVERDRGGKTQYF
TGCAGCGTTGAAAGGGACAGGGGGGGAAAGACCCAGTACTTC
>TRBJ2-1|-|TRBV2|TRBD2
CASSPGGLAVSSYNEQFF
TGTGCCAGCAGTCCTGGGGGACTAGCGGTAAGCTCCTACAATGAGCAGTTCTTC
>TRBJ2-7|-|TRBV12-3/TRBV12-4|TRBD2
CASNLRLAGGPKEQYF
TGTGCCAGCAATTTAAGGCTAGCGGGAGGGCCTAAAGAGCAGTACTTC
>TRBJ2-5|-|TRBV14|-
CASSQVRGFQETQYF
TGTGCCAGCAGCCAAGTCCGAGGGTTCCAAGAGACCCAGTACTTC
>TRBJ1-1|few|TRBV7-9|-
CASSLAGSEAFF
TGTGCCAGCAGCTTAGCGGGTTCTGAAGCTTTCTTT
>TRBJ2-7|-|TRBV7-2|-
CASSPPINEAREQYF
TGTGCCAGCAGCCCCCCCATAAACGAAGCCAGGGAGCAGTACTTC
>TRBJ2-1|few|TRBV5-1|TRBD2
CATCRDYSYNEQFF
TGCGCCACTTGCCGGGACTACTCCTACAATGAGCAGTTCTTC
>TRBJ2-5|-|TRBV7-2|-
CASTFAGTLGETQYF
TGTGCCAGCACCTTCGCCGGGACCTTAGGGGAGACCCAGTACTTC
>TRBJ1-6|-|TRBV20-1|-
CSARSGGVNSPLHF
TGCAGTGCTAGAAGCGGAGGGGTGAATTCACCCCTCCACTTT
>TRBJ2-5|-|TRBV12-3/TRBV12-4|-
CASSQARETQYF
TGTGCCAGCAGCCAGGCCCGGGAGACCCAGTACTTC
>TRBJ2-5|-|TRBV7-2|TRBD2
CASSLGTSGRLAQYF
TGTGCCAGCAGCTTGGGAACTAGCGGGAGGTTGGCCCAGTACTTC